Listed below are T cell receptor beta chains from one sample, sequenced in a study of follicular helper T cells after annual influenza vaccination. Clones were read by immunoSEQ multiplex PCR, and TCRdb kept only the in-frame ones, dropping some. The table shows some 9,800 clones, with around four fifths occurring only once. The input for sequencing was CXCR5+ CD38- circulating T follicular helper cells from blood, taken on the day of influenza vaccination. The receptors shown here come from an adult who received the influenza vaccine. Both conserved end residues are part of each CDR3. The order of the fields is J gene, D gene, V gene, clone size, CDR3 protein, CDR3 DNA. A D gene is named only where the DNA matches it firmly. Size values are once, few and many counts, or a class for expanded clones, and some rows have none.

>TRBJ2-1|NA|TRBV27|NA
CASSLRHGNEQFF
TGTGCCAGCAGTTTAAGACACGGCAATGAGCAGTTCTTC
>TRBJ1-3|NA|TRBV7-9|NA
CASSRGRSGNTIYF
TGTGCCAGCAGCCGGGGACGCTCTGGAAACACCATATATTTT
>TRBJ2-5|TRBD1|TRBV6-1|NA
CASIDTGGRETQYF
TGTGCCAGCATTGACACAGGGGGCAGGGAGACCCAGTACTTC
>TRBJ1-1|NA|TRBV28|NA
CASRAGTEAVRGF
TGTGCCAGCAGGGCCGGGACGGAGGCGGTTCGGGGCTTT
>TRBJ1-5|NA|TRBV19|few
CASSIGGGGQPQHF
TGTGCCAGTAGTATCGGGGGGGGCGGGCAGCCCCAGCATTTT
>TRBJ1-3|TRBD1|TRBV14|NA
CASSQGQGKPGNTIYF
TGTGCCAGCAGCCAGGGACAGGGCAAGCCTGGAAACACCATATATTTT
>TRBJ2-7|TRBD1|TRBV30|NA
CAWSVAGGAEQYF
TGTGCCTGGAGTGTGGCAGGGGGCGCCGAGCAGTACTTC
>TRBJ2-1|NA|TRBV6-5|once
CASSPGLQSYNEQFF
TGTGCCAGCAGCCCGGGACTTCAATCCTACAATGAGCAGTTCTTC
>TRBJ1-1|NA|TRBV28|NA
CASTSGTRGLEEAFF
TGTGCCAGCACCTCTGGGACTCGCGGTCTGGAAGAAGCTTTCTTT
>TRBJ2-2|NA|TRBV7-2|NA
CASSFVGGTNTGELFF
TGTGCCAGCAGCTTTGTAGGCGGGACTAACACCGGGGAGCTGTTTTTT
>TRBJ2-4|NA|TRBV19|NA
CASSTGPTGIQYF
TGTGCCAGTAGTACGGGACCCACCGGGATTCAGTACTTC
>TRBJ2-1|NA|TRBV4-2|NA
CASSQALNNEQFF
TGTGCCAGCAGCCAAGCCTTAAACAATGAGCAGTTCTTC
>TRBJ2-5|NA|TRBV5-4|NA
CASREGLTNQETQYF
TGTGCCAGTCGAGAAGGGCTAACCAACCAAGAGACCCAGTACTTC
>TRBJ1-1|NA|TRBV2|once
CASSFEGWNTEAFF
TGTGCCAGCAGTTTTGAGGGGTGGAACACTGAAGCTTTCTTT
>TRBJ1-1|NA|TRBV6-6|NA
CASSYIQGNTEAFF
TGTGCCAGCAGTTATATTCAGGGGAACACTGAAGCTTTCTTT
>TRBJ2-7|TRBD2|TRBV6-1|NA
CASSISGAYEQYF
TGTGCCAGCTCAATTAGCGGGGCCTACGAGCAGTACTTC
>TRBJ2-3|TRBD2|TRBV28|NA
CASSVREGTDTQYF
TGTGCCAGCAGTGTCCGGGAGGGTACAGATACGCAGTATTTT
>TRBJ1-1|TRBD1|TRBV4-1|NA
CASSQGDRSGAEAFF
TGCGCCAGCAGCCAAGGGGACAGGTCTGGGGCTGAAGCTTTCTTT
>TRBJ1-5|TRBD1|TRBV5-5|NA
CASSLGMTGLNQPQHF
TGTGCCAGCAGCTTGGGGATGACAGGGCTTAATCAGCCCCAGCATTTT
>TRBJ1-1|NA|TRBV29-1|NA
CSGGPATEAFF
TGCAGCGGTGGGCCAGCGACTGAAGCTTTCTTT
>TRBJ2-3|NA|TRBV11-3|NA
CASSPGGQGGDTQYF
TGTGCCAGCAGCCCCGGAGGGCAGGGCGGAGATACGCAGTATTTT
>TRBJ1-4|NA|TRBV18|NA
CASSPQGPNEKLFF
TGTGCCAGCTCACCACAGGGCCCTAATGAAAAACTGTTTTTT
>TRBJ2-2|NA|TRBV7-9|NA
CASSLSWAGELFF
TGTGCCAGCAGCTTAAGCTGGGCCGGGGAGCTGTTTTTT
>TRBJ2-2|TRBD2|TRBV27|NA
CASSWTSGSNTGELFF
TGTGCCAGCAGTTGGACTAGCGGATCCAACACCGGGGAGCTGTTTTTT
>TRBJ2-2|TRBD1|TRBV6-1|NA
CASSLDRGAGELFF
TGTGCCAGCAGTCTAGACAGGGGGGCCGGGGAGCTGTTTTTT
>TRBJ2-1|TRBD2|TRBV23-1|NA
CASSRRGRKDNEQFF
TGCGCCAGCAGTCGCCGCGGGAGGAAGGACAATGAGCAGTTCTTC
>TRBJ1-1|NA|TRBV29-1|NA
CSVSMAGNTEAFF
TGCAGCGTCTCCATGGCGGGGAACACTGAAGCTTTCTTT
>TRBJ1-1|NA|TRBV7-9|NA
CASSLEGPTEAFF
TGTGCCAGCAGCTTAGAGGGCCCCACTGAAGCTTTCTTT
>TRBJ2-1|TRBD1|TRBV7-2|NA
CASSRDSSYNEQFF
TGTGCCAGCAGCCGGGACAGCTCCTACAATGAGCAGTTCTTC
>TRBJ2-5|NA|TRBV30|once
CAWSSLALGETQYF
TGTGCCTGGAGTTCATTAGCCCTTGGGGAGACCCAGTACTTC
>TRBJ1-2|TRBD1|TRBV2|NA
CASSGDRGIYGYTF
TGTGCCAGCAGTGGGGACAGGGGGATCTATGGCTACACCTTC
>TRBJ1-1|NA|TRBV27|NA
CASSFWGANSEAFF
TGTGCCAGCAGTTTTTGGGGGGCCAATAGTGAAGCTTTCTTT
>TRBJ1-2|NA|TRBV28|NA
CASSLEQGGYTF
TGTGCCAGCAGTTTAGAGCAGGGTGGCTACACCTTC
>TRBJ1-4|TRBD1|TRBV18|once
CASSSGQGNEKLFF
TGTGCCAGCTCATCGGGACAGGGGAATGAAAAACTGTTTTTT
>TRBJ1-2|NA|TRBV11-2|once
CASSLDRWGRGYTF
TGTGCCAGCAGCTTAGATCGTTGGGGACGGGGCTACACCTTC
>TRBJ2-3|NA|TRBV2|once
CASSEQTDTQYF
TGTGCCAGCAGTGAACAGACAGATACGCAGTATTTT
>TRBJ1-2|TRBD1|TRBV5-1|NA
CASSLDGQGGGYTF
TGCGCCAGCAGCTTGGATGGACAGGGGGGGGGCTACACCTTC
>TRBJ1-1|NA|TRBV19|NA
CASSKERGNTEAFF
TGTGCCAGTAGTAAGGAGCGGGGGAACACTGAAGCTTTCTTT
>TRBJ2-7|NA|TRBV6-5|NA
CASSYSSAFPYEQYF
TGTGCCAGCAGTTACTCTTCCGCGTTCCCCTACGAGCAGTACTTC
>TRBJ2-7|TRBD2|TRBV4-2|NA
CASSQDSDQRGKIYEQYF
TGTGCCAGCAGCCAAGATTCGGATCAGCGGGGGAAAATCTACGAGCAGTACTTC
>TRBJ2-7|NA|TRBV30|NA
CAWTLNSEQYF
TGTGCCTGGACGTTAAATAGTGAGCAGTACTTC
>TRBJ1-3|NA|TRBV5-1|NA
CASSLSRDSGNTIYF
TGCGCCAGCAGCTTGTCTAGGGACTCTGGAAACACCATATATTTT
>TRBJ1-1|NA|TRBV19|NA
CASSDTGRSEAFF
TGTGCCAGTAGTGACACAGGGAGGAGTGAAGCTTTCTTT
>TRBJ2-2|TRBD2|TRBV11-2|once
CASSSGLAGSGELFF
TGTGCCAGCAGCTCGGGACTAGCGGGATCCGGGGAGCTGTTTTTT
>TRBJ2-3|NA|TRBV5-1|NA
CASSPGPADTQYF
TGCGCCAGCAGCCCCGGCCCGGCAGATACGCAGTATTTT
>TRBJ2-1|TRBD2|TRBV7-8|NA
CASSSLAGALNNEQFF
TGTGCCAGCAGCTCCCTAGCGGGAGCTCTCAACAATGAGCAGTTCTTC